This paragraph reports one T cell receptor (beta chain). Its antigen has not been determined. No much larger clonotype is one base removed from it; base qualities were not supplied. CDR1 and CDR2, looked up from the germline V gene (reference sequence), are LNHDA and SQIVND. The CDR3, from cysteine to phenylalanine, totals 14 residues. Of the read, only the CDR3 DNA is kept; its 42 bases are in frame from base 1. V is clipped by 6 bases and J by 0 bases, and the sequence between their germline boundaries is 11 bases long. The data originate from a study of early stage breast cancer tumors (TCRdb year 2017). Background on the whole study: Of the approximately 15 invasive breast tumors, roughly eleven were found to be estrogen receptor-positive, progesterone receptor-positive and HER2-negative. Eight of the 12 ER+/PR+/HER2- tumors were invasive ductal carcinomas, while the other four were invasive lobular carcinomas. On average, each sample got approximately 9.8-fold read coverage. A total of around 2.7 million templates, representing some 1 million unique clonotypes, were detected across all samples. Summary of the overall study and its limitations: Compared with adjacent normal breast tissue, tumors had roughly 2.5-fold higher T cell density and higher clonality. Enriched TCRB sequences shared across patients were found to be mostly commonly generated sequences that were unlikely to play an important role in the tumor microenvironment. Greater similarity was observed between blood and normal breast repertoires than between blood and tumor repertoires, and tumor was distinguished from normal in about 90% of the 16 patients when each tissue was compared with blood. Bulk genomic DNA sequencing of unsorted cells missed chain pairing and functional markers such as CD4, CD8 and FOXP3. The small cohort size prevented analysis by tumor subtype.

The study profiled bulk TCR beta-chain repertoires in matched peripheral blood, tumor and adjacent normal breast tissue taken from approximately 16 patients with early-stage breast cancer. Before surgery, whole blood (about 5-11 mL) was collected into EDTA tubes and processed within 2 hours. Peripheral blood mononuclear cells were isolated by Ficoll-Paque centrifugation in SepMate-50 tubes. PBMCs were cryopreserved in aliquots of roughly 2 to 4.5 million cells in 90% FBS with about 10% DMSO and kept in liquid nitrogen. Genomic DNA was extracted with the Qiagen AllPrep DNA/RNA Mini kit. Two independent genomic DNA replicates were amplified for each sample, with around 0.5 ug used for blood and roughly 1.5 ug for tumor or normal breast. TCRB sequencing of genomic DNA was carried out with the ImmunoSeq Intro kit according to the manufacturer's instructions. Multiplex PCR ran 25 to 40 cycles with proprietary primers and spike-in control sequences for absolute quantification. Single-end 150-bp reads were used to sequence an 87-bp fragment spanning the CDR3 and the flanking V and J genes. Seven samples, with two replicates for each sample, were multiplexed per lane of an Illumina MiSeq using version 3.0 chemistry. As for the authors' bioinformatics: The vendor's proprietary pipeline processed the raw data and merged both replicates into a single result for each sample. Productive rearrangements sharing the V-gene family, CDR3 amino acid sequence and J-gene segment were defined as clonotypes. To compute clonality, the normalized Shannon entropy (Pielou evenness) of TCRB abundances was subtracted from 1. To estimate T cell density, the total number of templates was divided by the input cell count, which was inferred from how much DNA went in. Recon with default parameters was used to estimate total repertoire diversity and clonality. Tumor-enriched clonotypes were defined as having over 0.1% abundance in tumor and at least 32-fold higher abundance than in normal breast. TCRdb limited this immuneACCESS table to in-frame rearrangements with V and J called. A share of clones is missing; checked studies link under half to unresolved V genes, and the rest is unexplained. That table gives V, J and clone size, and the DNA gave D and trimming. The sample table records fewer than 70,000 clones; over 80% of these occur just once. The ten largest account for about 4.8% of the sample.

This sequence was found in a person aged 35 to 50 with breast cancer. Sequencing used blood. In this chain, TRBV19 is recombined with TRBJ1-2; a weak D assignment points to TRBD1 (5 bases agree). The DNA sequence is as follows: TGTGCCAGTAGGGGGGACCGAGCTAACTATGGCTACACCTTC. This encodes CASRGDRANYGYTF.